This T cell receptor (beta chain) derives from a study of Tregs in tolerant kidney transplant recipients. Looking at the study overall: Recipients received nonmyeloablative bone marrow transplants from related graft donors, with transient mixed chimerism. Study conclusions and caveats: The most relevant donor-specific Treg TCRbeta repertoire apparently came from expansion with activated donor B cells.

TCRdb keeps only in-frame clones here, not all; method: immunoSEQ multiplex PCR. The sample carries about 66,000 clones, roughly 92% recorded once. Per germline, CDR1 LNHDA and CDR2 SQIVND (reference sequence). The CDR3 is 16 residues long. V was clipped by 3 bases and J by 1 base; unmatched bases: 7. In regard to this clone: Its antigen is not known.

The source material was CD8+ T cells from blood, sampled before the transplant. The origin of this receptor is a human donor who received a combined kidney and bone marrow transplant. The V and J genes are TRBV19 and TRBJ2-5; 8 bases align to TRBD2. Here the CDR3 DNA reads TGTGCCAGTAGTATCGGGAGGGAGGGGATCCAAGAGACCCAGTACTTC. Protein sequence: CASSIGREGIQETQYF.